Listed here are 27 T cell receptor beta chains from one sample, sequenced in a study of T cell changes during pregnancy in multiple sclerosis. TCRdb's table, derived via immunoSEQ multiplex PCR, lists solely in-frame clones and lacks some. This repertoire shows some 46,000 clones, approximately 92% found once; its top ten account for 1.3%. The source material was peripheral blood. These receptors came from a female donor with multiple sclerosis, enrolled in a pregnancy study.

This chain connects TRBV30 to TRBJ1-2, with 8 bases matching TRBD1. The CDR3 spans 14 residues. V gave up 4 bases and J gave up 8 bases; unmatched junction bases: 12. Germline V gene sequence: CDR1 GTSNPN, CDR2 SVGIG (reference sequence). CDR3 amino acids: CAWNRQGLIEGYTF. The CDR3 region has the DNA TGTGCCTGGAATAGACAGGGGCTTATCGAAGGCTACACCTTC. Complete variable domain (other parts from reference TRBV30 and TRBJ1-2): SQTIHQWPATLVQPVGSPLSLECTVEGTSNPNLYWYRQAAGRGLQLLFYSVGIGQISSEVPQNLSASRPQDRQFILSSKKLLLSDSGFYLCAWNRQGLIEGYTFGSGTRLTVV.

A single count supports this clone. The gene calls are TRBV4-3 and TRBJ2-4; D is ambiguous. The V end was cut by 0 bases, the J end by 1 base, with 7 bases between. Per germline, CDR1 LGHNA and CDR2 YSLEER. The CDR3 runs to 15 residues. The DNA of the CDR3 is TGCGCCAGCAGCCAAGAGGTCCAGGCCAAAAACATTCAGTACTTC. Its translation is CASSQEVQAKNIQYF.

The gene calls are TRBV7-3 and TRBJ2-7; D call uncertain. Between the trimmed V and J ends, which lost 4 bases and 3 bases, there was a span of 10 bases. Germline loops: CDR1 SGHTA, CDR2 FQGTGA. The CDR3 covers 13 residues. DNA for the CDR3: TGTGCCAGCAGCTCCACCGACAACTACGAGCAGTACTTC. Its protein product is CASSSTDNYEQYF.

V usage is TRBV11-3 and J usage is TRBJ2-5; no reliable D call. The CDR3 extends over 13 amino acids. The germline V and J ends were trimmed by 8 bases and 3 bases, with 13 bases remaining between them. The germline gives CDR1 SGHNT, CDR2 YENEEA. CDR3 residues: CASGRATEETQYF. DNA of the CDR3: TGTGCCAGCGGCCGGGCCACCGAAGAGACCCAGTACTTC.

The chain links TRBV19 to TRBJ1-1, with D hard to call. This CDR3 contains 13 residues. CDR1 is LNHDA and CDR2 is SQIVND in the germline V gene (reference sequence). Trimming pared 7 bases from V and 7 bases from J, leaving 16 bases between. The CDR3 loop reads CASKLKGMDEAFF. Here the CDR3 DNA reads TGTGCCAGTAAATTGAAAGGAATGGATGAAGCTTTCTTT.

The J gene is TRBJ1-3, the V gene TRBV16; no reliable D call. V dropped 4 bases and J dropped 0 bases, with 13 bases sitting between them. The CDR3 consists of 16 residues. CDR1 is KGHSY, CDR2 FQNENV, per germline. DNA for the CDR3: TGTGCCAGCAGCCCCGTGGACTTCAACTCTGGAAACACCATATATTTT. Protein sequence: CASSPVDFNSGNTIYF.

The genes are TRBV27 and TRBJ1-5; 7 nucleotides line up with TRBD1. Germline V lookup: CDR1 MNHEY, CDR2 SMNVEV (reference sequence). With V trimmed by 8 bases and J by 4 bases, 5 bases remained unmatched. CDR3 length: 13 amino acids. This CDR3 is CASGTAFNQPQHF. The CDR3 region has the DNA TGTGCCAGCGGGACAGCGTTTAATCAGCCCCAGCATTTT.

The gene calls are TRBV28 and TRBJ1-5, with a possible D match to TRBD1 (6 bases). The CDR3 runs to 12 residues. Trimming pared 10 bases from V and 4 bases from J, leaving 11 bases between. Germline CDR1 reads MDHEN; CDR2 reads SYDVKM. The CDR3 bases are TGTGCCACCGATACAGGGAATCAGCCCCAGCATTTT. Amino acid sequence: CATDTGNQPQHF.

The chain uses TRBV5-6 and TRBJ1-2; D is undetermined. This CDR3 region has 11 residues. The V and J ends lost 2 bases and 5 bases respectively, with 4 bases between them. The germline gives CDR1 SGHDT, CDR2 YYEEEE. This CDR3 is CASSLGYGYTF. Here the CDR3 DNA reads TGTGCCAGCAGCTTAGGGTATGGCTACACCTTC.

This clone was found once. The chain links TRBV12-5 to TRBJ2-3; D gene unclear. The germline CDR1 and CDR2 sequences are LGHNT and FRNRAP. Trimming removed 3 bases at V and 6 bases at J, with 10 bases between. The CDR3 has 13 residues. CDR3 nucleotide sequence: TGTGCTAGTGGTTTAGAGCTTAGCGATACGCAGTATTTT. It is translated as CASGLELSDTQYF. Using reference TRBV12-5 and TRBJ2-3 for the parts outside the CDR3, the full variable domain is DARVTQTPRHKVTEMGQEVTMRCQPILGHNTVFWYRQTMMQGLELLAYFRNRAPLDDSGMPKDRFSAEMPDATLATLKIQPSEPRDSAVYFCASGLELSDTQYFGPGTRLTVL.

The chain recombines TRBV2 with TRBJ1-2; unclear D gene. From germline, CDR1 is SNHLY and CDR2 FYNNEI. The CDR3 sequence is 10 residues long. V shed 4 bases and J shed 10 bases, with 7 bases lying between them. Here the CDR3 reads CASSGVFYTF. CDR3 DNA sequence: TGTGCCAGCAGTGGCGTATTCTACACCTTC.

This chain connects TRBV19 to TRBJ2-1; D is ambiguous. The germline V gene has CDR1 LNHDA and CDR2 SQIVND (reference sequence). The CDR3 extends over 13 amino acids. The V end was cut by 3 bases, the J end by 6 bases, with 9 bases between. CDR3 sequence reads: CASSIGRSNEQFF. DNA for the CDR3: TGTGCCAGTAGTATCGGCAGGTCCAATGAGCAGTTCTTC. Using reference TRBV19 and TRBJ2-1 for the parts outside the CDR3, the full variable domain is DGGITQSPKYLFRKEGQNVTLSCEQNLNHDAMYWYRQDPGQGLRLIYYSQIVNDFQKGDIAEGYSVSREKKESFPLTVTSAQKNPTAFYLCASSIGRSNEQFFGPGTRLTVL.

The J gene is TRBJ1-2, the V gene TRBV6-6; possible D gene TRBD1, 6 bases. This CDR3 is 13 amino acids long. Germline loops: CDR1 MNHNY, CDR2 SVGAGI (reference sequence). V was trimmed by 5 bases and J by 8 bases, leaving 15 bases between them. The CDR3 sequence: CASSPLQGSGYTF. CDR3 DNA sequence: TGTGCCAGCAGTCCCCTACAGGGCAGCGGCTACACCTTC.

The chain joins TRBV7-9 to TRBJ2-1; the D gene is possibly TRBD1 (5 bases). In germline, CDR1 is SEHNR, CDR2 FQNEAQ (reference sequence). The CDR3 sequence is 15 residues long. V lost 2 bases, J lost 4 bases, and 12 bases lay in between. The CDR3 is CASSLIGAEYNEQFF. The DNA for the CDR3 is TGTGCCAGCAGCTTAATAGGGGCCGAATACAATGAGCAGTTCTTC.

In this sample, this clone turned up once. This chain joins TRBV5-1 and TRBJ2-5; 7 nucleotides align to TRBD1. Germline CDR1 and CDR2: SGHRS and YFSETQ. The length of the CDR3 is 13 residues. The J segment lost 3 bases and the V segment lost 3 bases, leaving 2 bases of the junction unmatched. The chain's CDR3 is CASSYTGEETQYF. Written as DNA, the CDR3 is TGCGCCAGCAGCTATACAGGGGAAGAGACCCAGTACTTC. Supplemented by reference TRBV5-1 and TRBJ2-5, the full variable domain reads KAGVTQTPRYLIKTRGQQVTLSCSPISGHRSVSWYQQTPGQGLQFLFEYFSETQRNKGNFPGRFSGRQFSNSRSEMNVSTLELGDSALYLCASSYTGEETQYFGPGTRLLVL.

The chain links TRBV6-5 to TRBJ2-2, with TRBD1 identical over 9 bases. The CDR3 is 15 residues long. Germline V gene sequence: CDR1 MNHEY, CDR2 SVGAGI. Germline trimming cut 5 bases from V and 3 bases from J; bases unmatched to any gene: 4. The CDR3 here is CASSPGQGYTGELFF. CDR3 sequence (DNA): TGTGCCAGCAGTCCGGGACAGGGATACACCGGGGAGCTGTTTTTT.

The CDR3 DNA reads as TGTGCCAGCAGCCAAGACGCCGGGACTAGTACGGGTGGCCAGCAGTACTTC. Translation gives CASSQDAGTSTGGQQYF. This chain joins TRBV4-2 and TRBJ2-7; TRBD2 agrees at 8 bases. The germline gives CDR1 LGHNA, CDR2 YNFKEQ. V dropped 0 bases and J dropped 8; count of bases not matched to a gene: 15. The CDR3 length is 17 residues.

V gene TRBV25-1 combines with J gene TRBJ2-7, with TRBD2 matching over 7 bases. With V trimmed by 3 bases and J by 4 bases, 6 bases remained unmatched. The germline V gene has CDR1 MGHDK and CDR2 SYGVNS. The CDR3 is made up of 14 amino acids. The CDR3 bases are TGTGCCAGCAGTGATCCGGGAGGAAGTTACGAGCAGTACTTC. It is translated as CASSDPGGSYEQYF.

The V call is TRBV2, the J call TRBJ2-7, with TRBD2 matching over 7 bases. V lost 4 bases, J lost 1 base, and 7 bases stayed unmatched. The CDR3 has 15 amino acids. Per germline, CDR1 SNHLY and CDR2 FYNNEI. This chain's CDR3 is CASSGFLAESYEQYF. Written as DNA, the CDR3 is TGTGCCAGCAGTGGGTTCCTAGCGGAGTCCTACGAGCAGTACTTC.

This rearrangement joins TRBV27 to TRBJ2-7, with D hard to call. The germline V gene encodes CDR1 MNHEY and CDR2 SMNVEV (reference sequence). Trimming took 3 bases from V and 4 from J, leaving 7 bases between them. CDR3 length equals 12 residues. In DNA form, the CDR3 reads TGTGCCAGCAGTTTGACGGGTTACGAGCAGTACTTC. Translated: CASSLTGYEQYF.

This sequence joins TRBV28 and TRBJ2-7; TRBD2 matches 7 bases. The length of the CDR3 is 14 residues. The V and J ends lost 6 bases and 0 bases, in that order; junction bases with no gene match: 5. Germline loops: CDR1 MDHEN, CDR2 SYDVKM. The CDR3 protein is CASSPSGNSYEQYF. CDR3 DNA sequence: TGTGCCAGCAGCCCGAGCGGGAACTCCTACGAGCAGTACTTC.

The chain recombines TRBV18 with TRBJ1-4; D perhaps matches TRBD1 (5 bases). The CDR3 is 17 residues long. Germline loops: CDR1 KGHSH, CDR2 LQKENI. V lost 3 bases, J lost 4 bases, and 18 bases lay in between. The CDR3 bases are TGTGCCAGCTCACCCACCCTGGGGCAAAACTTTAATGAAAAACTGTTTTTT. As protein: CASSPTLGQNFNEKLFF.

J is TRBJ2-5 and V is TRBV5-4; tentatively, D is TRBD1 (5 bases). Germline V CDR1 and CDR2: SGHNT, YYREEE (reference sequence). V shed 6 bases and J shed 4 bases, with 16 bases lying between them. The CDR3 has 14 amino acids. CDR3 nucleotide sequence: TGTGCCAGCACCGACCAGACAGCCCTAGAGACCCAGTACTTC. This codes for CASTDQTALETQYF.

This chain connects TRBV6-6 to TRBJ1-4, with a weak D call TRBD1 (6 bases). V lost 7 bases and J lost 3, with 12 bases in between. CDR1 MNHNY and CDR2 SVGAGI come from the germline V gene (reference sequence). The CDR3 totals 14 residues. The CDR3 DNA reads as TGTGCCAGCATTGGGGGGCCGGCTAATGAAAAACTGTTTTTT. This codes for CASIGGPANEKLFF.

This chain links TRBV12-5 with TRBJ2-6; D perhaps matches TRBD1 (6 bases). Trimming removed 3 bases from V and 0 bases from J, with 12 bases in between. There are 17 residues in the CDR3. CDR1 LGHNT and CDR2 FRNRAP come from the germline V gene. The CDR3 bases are TGTGCTAGTGGTTTACAGGGTTTCCTCTCTGGGGCCAACGTCCTGACTTTC. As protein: CASGLQGFLSGANVLTF.

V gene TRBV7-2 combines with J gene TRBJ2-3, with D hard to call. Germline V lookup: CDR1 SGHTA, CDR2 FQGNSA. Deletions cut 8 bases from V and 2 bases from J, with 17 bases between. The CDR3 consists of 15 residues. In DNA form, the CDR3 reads TGTGCCAGCCTGCGAAGAGTCTTGTCCACAGATACGCAGTATTTT. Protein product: CASLRRVLSTDTQYF.

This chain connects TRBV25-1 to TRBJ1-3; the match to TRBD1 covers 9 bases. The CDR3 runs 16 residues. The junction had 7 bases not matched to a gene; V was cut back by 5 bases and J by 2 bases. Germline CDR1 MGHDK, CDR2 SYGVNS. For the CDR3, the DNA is TGTGCCAGCAGTCAGGGACAGGGAAGTGCTGGAAACACCATATATTTT. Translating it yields CASSQGQGSAGNTIYF.